This T cell receptor (beta chain) was found in a study of long-term antiretroviral therapy in people with HIV. Survey level was the resolution at which the v3.0 immunoSEQ assay ran. Method: immunoSEQ multiplex PCR; TCRdb's copy keeps in-frame clones and lacks some. The sample lists under 45,000 clones; approximately 87% were seen once. CDR1 is MGHRA and CDR2 is YSYEKL in the germline V gene. The CDR3 is 16 residues long. V shed 0 bases and J 3 bases; nucleotides not matched to a gene: 2. Study-wide points: Older ART regimens were possibly in use when the blood was collected between about 2003 and 2018.

Each HIV participant was treated in the United States. Comment on this clone: What it binds is not known.

The V gene is TRBV4-1, the J gene TRBJ1-4; TRBD1 matches at 9 bases. The clonotype comes from a woman aged 45-60 years with HIV. The specimen comprised unsorted PBMCs, sampled 1.2 years after starting antiretroviral therapy. CDR3 coding DNA: TGCGCCAGCAGCCAAGAGGGGACAGGGTCTAATGAAAAACTGTTTTTT. Its translation is CASSQEGTGSNEKLFF.